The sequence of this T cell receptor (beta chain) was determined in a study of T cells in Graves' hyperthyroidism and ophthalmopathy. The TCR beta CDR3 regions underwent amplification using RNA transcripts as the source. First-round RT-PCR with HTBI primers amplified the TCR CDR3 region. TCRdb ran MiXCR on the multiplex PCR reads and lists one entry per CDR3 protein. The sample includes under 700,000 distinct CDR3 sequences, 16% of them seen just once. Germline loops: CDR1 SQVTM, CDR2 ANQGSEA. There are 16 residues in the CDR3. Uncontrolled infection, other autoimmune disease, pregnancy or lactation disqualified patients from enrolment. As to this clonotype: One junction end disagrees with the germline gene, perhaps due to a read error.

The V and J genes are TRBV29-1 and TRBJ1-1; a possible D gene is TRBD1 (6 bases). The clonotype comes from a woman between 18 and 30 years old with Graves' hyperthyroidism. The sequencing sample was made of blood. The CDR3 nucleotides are TGCAGCGTTGGAGATCTCGGGGGGGCGCGGAACACTGAAGCTTTCTTC. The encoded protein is CSVGDLGGARNTEAFF.